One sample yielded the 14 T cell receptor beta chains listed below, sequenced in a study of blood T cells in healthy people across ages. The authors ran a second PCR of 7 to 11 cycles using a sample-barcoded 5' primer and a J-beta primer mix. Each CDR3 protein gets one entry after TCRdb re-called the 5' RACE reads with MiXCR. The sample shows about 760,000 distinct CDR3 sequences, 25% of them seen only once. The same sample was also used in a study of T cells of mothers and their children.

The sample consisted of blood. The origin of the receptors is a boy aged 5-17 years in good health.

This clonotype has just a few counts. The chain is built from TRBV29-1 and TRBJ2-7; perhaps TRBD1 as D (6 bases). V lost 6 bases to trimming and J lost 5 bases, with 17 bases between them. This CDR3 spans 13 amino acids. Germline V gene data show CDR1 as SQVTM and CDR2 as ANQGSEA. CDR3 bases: TGCAGCGTCCGAAGGCTGCAGGGGAACGAGCAGTACTTC. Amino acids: CSVRRLQGNEQYF.

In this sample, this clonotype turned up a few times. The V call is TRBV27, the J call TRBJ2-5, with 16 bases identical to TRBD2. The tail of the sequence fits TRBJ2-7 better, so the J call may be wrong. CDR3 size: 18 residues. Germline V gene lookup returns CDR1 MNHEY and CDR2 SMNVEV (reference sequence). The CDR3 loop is CASSLAGTSGRVSYEQYF. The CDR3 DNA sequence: TGTGCCAGCAGTTTAGCGGGGACTAGCGGGAGGGTTTCCTACGAGCAGTACTTC.

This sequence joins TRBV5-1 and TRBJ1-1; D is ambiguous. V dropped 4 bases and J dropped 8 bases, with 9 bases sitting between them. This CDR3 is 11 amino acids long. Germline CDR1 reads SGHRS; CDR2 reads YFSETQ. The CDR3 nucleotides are TGCGCCAGCAGCCCCCAAAAGGAAGCTTTCTTT. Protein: CASSPQKEAFF.

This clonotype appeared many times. CDR3 protein: CASSVGGGDQPQHF. The CDR3 region has the DNA TGTGCCAGCAGCGTAGGAGGGGGCGATCAGCCCCAGCATTTT. The chain has TRBV9 and TRBJ1-5, with TRBD1 identical over 7 bases. Germline V CDR1 and CDR2: SGDLS, YYNGEE. The CDR3 runs to 14 residues. J was trimmed by 5 bases and V by 0 bases; bases with no gene match: 2.

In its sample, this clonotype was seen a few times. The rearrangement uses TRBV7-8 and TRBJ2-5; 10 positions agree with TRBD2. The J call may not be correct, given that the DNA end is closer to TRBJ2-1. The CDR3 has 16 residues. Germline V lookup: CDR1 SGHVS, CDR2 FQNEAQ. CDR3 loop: CASSPGAGGVPNEQFF. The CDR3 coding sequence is TGTGCCAGCAGCCCCGGAGCGGGAGGGGTGCCCAATGAGCAGTTCTTC.

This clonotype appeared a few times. In DNA form, the CDR3 reads TGTGCCAGCAGCTCACGGCGTGAATATAGTTCCTACGAGCAGTACTTC. As protein: CASSSRREYSSYEQYF. The V and J genes are TRBV13 and TRBJ2-1, with no clear D. The DNA end favors TRBJ2-7, so the J call may be wrong. Germline V gene lookup returns CDR1 PRHDT and CDR2 FYEKMQ (reference sequence). The CDR3 extends over 16 amino acids.

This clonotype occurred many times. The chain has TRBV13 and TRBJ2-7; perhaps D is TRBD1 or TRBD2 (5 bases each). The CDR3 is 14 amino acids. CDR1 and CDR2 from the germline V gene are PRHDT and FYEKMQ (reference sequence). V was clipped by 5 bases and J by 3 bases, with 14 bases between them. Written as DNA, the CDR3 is TGTGCCAGCAGCCCCAGAGGGGAAGGCTACGAGCAGTACTTC. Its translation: CASSPRGEGYEQYF.

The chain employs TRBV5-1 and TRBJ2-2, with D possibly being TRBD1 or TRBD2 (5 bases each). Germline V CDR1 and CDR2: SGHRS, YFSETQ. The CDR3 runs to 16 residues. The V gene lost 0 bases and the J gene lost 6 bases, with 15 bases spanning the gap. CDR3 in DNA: TGCGCCAGCAGCTTGGCCCCCAGGGAGAGGGCCGGGGAGCTGTTTTTT. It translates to CASSLAPRERAGELFF.

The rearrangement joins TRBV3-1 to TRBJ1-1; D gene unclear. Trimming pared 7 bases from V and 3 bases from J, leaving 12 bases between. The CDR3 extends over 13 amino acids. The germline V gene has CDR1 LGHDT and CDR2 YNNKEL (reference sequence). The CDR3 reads CASTWGGYTEAFF. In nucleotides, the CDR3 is TGTGCCAGCACTTGGGGAGGATACACTGAAGCTTTCTTT. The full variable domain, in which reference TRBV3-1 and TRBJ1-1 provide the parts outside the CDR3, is DTAVSQTPKYLVTQMGNDKSIKCEQNLGHDTMYWYKQDSKKFLKIMFSYNNKELIINETVPNRFSPKSPDKAHLNLHINSLELGDSAVYFCASTWGGYTEAFFGQGTRLTVV.

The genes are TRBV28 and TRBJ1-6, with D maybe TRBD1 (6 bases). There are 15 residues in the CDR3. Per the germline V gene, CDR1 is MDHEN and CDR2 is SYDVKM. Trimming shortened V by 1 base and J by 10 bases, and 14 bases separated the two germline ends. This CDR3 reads CASSLSPGVGSPLHF. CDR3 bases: TGTGCCAGCAGTTTATCCCCAGGGGTAGGATCACCCCTCCACTTT.

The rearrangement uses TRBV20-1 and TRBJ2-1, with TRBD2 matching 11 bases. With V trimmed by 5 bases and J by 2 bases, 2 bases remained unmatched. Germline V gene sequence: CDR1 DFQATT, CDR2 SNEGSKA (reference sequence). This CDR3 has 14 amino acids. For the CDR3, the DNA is TGCAGTGCTGTGACTAGCGGGACCTACAATGAGCAGTTCTTC. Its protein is CSAVTSGTYNEQFF.

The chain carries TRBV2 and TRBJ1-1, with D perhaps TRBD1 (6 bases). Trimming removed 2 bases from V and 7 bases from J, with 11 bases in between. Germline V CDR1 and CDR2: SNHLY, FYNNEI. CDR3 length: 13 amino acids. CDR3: CASSETGFGEAFF. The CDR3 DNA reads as TGTGCCAGCAGTGAAACAGGGTTCGGTGAAGCTTTCTTT.

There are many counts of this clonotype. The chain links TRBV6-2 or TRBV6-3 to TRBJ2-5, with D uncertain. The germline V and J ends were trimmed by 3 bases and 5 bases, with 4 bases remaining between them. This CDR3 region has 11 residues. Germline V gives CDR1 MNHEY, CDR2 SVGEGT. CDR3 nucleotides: TGTGCCAGCAGTTATACGGAGACCCAGTACTTC. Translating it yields CASSYTETQYF.

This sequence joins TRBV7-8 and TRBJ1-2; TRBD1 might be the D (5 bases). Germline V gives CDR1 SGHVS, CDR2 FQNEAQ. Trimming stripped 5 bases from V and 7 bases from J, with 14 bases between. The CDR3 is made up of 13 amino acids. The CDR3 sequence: CASSQGGITGYTF. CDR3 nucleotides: TGTGCCAGCAGCCAGGGAGGAATCACTGGCTACACCTTC.